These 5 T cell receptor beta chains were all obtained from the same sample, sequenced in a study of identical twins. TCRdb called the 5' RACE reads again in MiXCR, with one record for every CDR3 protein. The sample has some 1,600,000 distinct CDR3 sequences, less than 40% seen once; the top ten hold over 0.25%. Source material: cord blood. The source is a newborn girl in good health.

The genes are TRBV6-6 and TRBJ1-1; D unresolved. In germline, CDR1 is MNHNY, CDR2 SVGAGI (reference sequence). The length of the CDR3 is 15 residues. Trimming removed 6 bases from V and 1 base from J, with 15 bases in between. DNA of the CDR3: TGTGCCAGCAGATCCCCAAAGGGCCCGAACACTGAAGCTTTCTTT. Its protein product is CASRSPKGPNTEAFF.

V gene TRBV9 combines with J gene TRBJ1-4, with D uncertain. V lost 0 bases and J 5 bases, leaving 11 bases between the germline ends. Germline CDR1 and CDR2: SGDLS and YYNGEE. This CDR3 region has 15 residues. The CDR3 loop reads CASSVAPVQNEKLFF. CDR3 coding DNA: TGTGCCAGCAGCGTAGCGCCAGTGCAAAATGAAAAACTGTTTTTT.

The chain's CDR3 is CASRVRAKNIQYF. CDR3 nucleotides: TGTGCCAGTAGAGTCAGAGCCAAAAACATTCAGTACTTC. The chain is built from TRBV28 and TRBJ2-4, with unresolved D. Germline-derived CDR1 and CDR2 are MDHEN and SYDVKM. The CDR3 sequence is 13 residues long. The ends were cut back, 9 bases at V and 0 bases at J, with 9 bases in the middle.

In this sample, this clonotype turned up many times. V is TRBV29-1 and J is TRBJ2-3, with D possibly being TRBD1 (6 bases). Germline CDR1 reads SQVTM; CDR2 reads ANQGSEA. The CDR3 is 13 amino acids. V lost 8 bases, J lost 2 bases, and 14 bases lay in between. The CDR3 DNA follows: TGCAGCCTCCAGGACAGATACACAGATACGCAGTATTTT. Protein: CSLQDRYTDTQYF.

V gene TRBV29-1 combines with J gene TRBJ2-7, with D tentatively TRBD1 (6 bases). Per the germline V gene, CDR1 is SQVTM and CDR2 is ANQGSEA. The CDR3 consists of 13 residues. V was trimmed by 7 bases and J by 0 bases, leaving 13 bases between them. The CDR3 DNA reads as TGCAGCGCCCGGGACACAGCCTCCTACGAGCAGTACTTC. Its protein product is CSARDTASYEQYF.